Below, one T cell receptor (beta chain) is given with its context. This record comes from a study of CD8+ T cells in alopecia areata. Sample treatment: oral pan-JAK inhibitor, 5-10 mg twice daily. Extraction of RNA preceded its reverse transcription into cDNA, which served as the sequencing template. Sequencing used immunoSEQ multiplex PCR; TCRdb keeps in-frame clones, though not all of them. The sample contains around 150,000 clones, 55% to 75% of which appear only once. CDR3 length: 13 residues. V was shortened by 5 bases and J by 1 base, with 9 bases between the two germline ends. Germline V gene lookup returns CDR1 LNHNV and CDR2 YYDKDF (reference sequence).

Sequenced material: CD4+ T cells sorted from blood, taken at week 24, from a patient treated with tofacitinib. V is TRBV15 and J is TRBJ2-7; D may be TRBD1 (6 bases). The receptor's source is a human donor with alopecia areata. CDR3 residues: CATSGDNSYEQYF. CDR3 sequence (DNA): TGTGCCACCAGCGGGGACAATTCCTACGAGCAGTACTTC.